Following are 15 T cell receptor beta chains from one sample sequenced in a study of post-analysis software for immune sequencing data. The study's findings and limits: TRBV segments more frequent in patients than in controls numbered a few and included TRBV5-6, TRBV5-1 and TRBV20-1.

These receptors' antigens are unknown. Included in the TCR beta cDNA libraries were unique molecular identifiers. TCRdb re-called the PCR reads through MiXCR, storing one row per CDR3 protein. The repertoire includes fewer than 600,000 distinct CDR3 sequences, roughly 45% of them detected once, and 9.5% to 13% sits in the top ten. Sequenced material: blood. The origin of the receptors is a girl aged 5-17 years with multiple sclerosis.

The chain has TRBV5-1 and TRBJ2-5, with TRBD2 identical over 14 bases. The last part of the DNA fits TRBJ2-7 better; the J call may be wrong. The CDR3 has 14 residues. Per the germline V gene, CDR1 is SGHRS and CDR2 is YFSETQ. CDR3 sequence: CASSGTSGSREQYF. The CDR3 nucleotides are TGCGCCAGCAGCGGGACTAGCGGGAGCCGCGAGCAGTACTTC.

The chain recombines TRBV20-1 with TRBJ2-6, with 8 nucleotides matching TRBD1. V was clipped by 1 base and J by 0 bases; unmatched bases: 8. Germline CDR1 and CDR2: DFQATT and SNEGSKA (reference sequence). The CDR3 runs 18 residues. This chain's CDR3 is CSARVQGALDSGANVLTF. CDR3 sequence (DNA): TGCAGTGCTAGAGTTCAGGGGGCGTTGGACTCTGGGGCCAACGTCCTGACTTTC.

V gene TRBV25-1 combines with J gene TRBJ1-6; D is undetermined. Trimming left V 4 bases short and J 7 bases short, with 11 bases between. The CDR3 is made up of 14 amino acids. Germline V gene sequence: CDR1 MGHDK, CDR2 SYGVNS. The DNA of the CDR3 is TGTGCCAGCAGTGGGCCGGGCTACAATTCACCCCTCCACTTT. As protein: CASSGPGYNSPLHF.

This clonotype has more than one count but fewer than ten. The chain joins TRBV6-5 to TRBJ2-7, with no clear D. V shed 2 bases and J shed 0 bases, with 5 bases lying between them. The CDR3 extends over 13 amino acids. CDR1 and CDR2 from the germline V gene are MNHEY and SVGAGI. The CDR3 sequence is CASSYGISYEQYF. The CDR3 coding sequence is TGTGCCAGCAGTTACGGGATCTCCTACGAGCAGTACTTC.

The gene calls are TRBV20-1 and TRBJ1-5, with D possibly TRBD1 on 6 matching bases. The V gene's germline CDR1 is DFQATT and CDR2 SNEGSKA (reference sequence). Trimming stripped 6 bases from V and 7 bases from J, with 19 bases between. The CDR3 is 14 amino acids. The CDR3 loop is CSAPGDSGRQPQHF. DNA for the CDR3: TGCAGTGCGCCAGGGGATTCGGGGAGGCAGCCCCAGCATTTT.

The chain couples TRBV28 to TRBJ1-3, with D unresolved. CDR3 length: 15 residues. V lost 6 bases and J 2 bases, leaving 14 bases between the germline ends. CDR1 MDHEN and CDR2 SYDVKM come from the germline V gene. Here the CDR3 reads CASSRPGRTGNTIYF. The CDR3 region has the DNA TGTGCCAGCAGCCGTCCTGGACGCACTGGAAACACCATATATTTT.

This chain connects TRBV7-9 to TRBJ1-2, with 7 bases identical to TRBD1. Trimming took 5 bases from V and 5 from J; bases not matched to a gene: 14. The CDR3 covers 16 residues. Germline V CDR1 and CDR2: SEHNR, FQNEAQ (reference sequence). The CDR3 bases are TGTGCCAGCAGCCGTACGGGACAGTATAGGAATTATGGCTACACCTTC. Amino acid sequence: CASSRTGQYRNYGYTF.

This clonotype has only a few counts. The genes are TRBV29-1 and TRBJ2-1, with 8 bases lining up with TRBD2. CDR3 length: 18 amino acids. In germline, CDR1 is SQVTM, CDR2 ANQGSEA. J was trimmed by 6 bases and V by 5 bases; bases with no gene match: 21. The CDR3 reads CSVPGTATPAGVGNEQFF. In DNA form, the CDR3 reads TGCAGCGTTCCCGGGACCGCGACCCCAGCGGGAGTGGGCAATGAGCAGTTCTTC.

The V and J genes are TRBV24-1 and TRBJ2-5, with 8 bases identical to TRBD2. The DNA end favors TRBJ2-7, so the J call may be wrong. The CDR3 contains 14 residues. Germline V gives CDR1 KGHDR, CDR2 SFDVKD. The CDR3 sequence: CATSASGGVYEQYF. The CDR3 coding sequence is TGTGCCACCAGTGCGAGCGGGGGTGTGTACGAGCAGTACTTC.

The genes are TRBV28 and TRBJ1-5; D perhaps matches TRBD1 (5 bases). CDR1 is MDHEN, CDR2 SYDVKM, per germline. The CDR3 loop spans 14 amino acids. V lost 7 bases to trimming and J lost 9 bases, with 19 bases between them. CDR3 loop: CASTEEGPEGPQHF. In DNA, the CDR3 is TGTGCCAGCACCGAGGAGGGGCCCGAGGGGCCCCAGCATTTT.

The chain is built from TRBV29-1 and TRBJ2-1, with 7 bases lining up with TRBD1. The DNA end favors TRBJ2-7, so the J call may be wrong. The CDR3 length is 14 residues. Germline V gives CDR1 SQVTM, CDR2 ANQGSEA. The CDR3 DNA follows: TGCAGCGTCTTGGAGGTGGCAGGGGGTGGCGAGCAGTACTTC. Its protein product is CSVLEVAGGGEQYF.

This clonotype was picked up a small number of times. V and J are TRBV29-1 and TRBJ2-4, with D possibly matching TRBD1 (6 bases). V shed 6 bases and J shed 0 bases, with 9 bases lying between them. This CDR3 is 13 amino acids long. Per the germline V gene, CDR1 is SQVTM and CDR2 is ANQGSEA. CDR3 sequence reads: CSVRTVAKNIQYF. For the CDR3, the DNA is TGCAGCGTCCGGACAGTAGCCAAAAACATTCAGTACTTC.

This clonotype appeared a few times. For the CDR3, the DNA is TGCAGTGCTAGACGACGCGGGTCAGACAATGAGCAGTTCTTC. This sequence encodes CSARRRGSDNEQFF. The gene calls are TRBV20-1 and TRBJ2-1, with D perhaps TRBD2 (5 bases). Germline CDR1 and CDR2: DFQATT and SNEGSKA (reference sequence). The CDR3 covers 14 residues. The V end was cut by 2 bases, the J end by 5 bases, with 13 bases between.

This clonotype has a single count. The V gene is TRBV7-9, the J gene TRBJ1-4; 7 bases line up with TRBD1. The CDR3 is made up of 15 amino acids. Germline-derived CDR1 and CDR2 are SEHNR and FQNEAQ (reference sequence). V dropped 1 base and J dropped 8; count of bases not matched to a gene: 7. DNA for the CDR3: TGTGCCAGCAGCTTAGTCCAGGGGGTGTTGGAAAAACTGTTTTTT. This gives the protein CASSLVQGVLEKLFF.

The CDR3 loop is CASESSGKTYEQYF. The CDR3 coding sequence is TGTGCCAGCGAGAGTAGCGGGAAGACCTACGAGCAGTACTTC. J is TRBJ2-7 and V is TRBV28; 8 nucleotides agree with TRBD2. Germline V lookup: CDR1 MDHEN, CDR2 SYDVKM. V trimming: 8 bases; J trimming: 2 bases; junction bases outside the gene matches: 8. CDR3 size: 14 residues.